This T cell receptor (beta chain) derives from a study of PD-1 blockade in classical Hodgkin lymphoma. Using immunoSEQ multiplex PCR, the repertoire was profiled, and TCRdb retains in-frame clones only, with some absent. The data hold over 20,000 clones, with 73% observed a single time. Exposure to brentuximab vedotin varied, and each patient had relapsed following autologous stem cell transplantation. V lost 9 bases and J lost 5, with 9 bases in between. CDR3 length equals 11 residues. CDR1 is MDHEN, CDR2 SYDVKM, per germline. The TCR sequence derives from a human donor with classical Hodgkin lymphoma. Source: peripheral blood mononuclear cells (PBMCs), taken before the second cycle of nivolumab. The chain joins TRBV28 to TRBJ2-3; D gene unclear. Written as DNA, the CDR3 is TGTGCCAGTCAAGGTGGAGATACGCAGTATTTT. Amino acids: CASQGGDTQYF.